Listed below are T cell receptor beta chains from one sample, sequenced in a study of blood T cell dynamics during melanoma immunotherapy. The method was immunoSEQ multiplex PCR; TCRdb's version includes in-frame clones alone and lacks a portion of them. The repertoire holds around 4,800 clones, with about nine tenths as singletons. The sequenced sample was blood, obtained from a patient treated with checkpoint blockade. The source of these receptors is a human donor with melanoma. Both conserved end residues are part of each CDR3. A D gene is named only where the DNA matches it firmly. Size values are once, few and many counts, or a class for expanded clones, and some rows have none.

j_call	clone_size	d_call	v_call	cdr3_aa	cdr3_nt
TRBJ2-6	-	TRBD1	TRBV23-1	CASTPRDRVCGANVLTF	TGCGCCAGCACACCCCGGGACAGGGTTTGTGGGGCCAACGTCCTGACTTTC
TRBJ2-1	few	TRBD2	TRBV28	CASSFAGEIENEQFF	TGTGCCAGCAGTTTCGCGGGAGAAATTGAAAATGAGCAGTTCTTC
TRBJ2-3	-	TRBD2	TRBV4-3	CASSQVVAGGSDTQYF	TGCGCCAGCAGCCAAGTAGTAGCGGGAGGGTCAGATACGCAGTATTTT
TRBJ2-7	-	-	TRBV7-3	CASRLDSSYEQYF	TGTGCCAGCAGACTCGACAGTTCCTACGAGCAGTACTTC
TRBJ2-6	-	TRBD2	TRBV7-3	CAISGRSRSSGANVLTF	TGTGCCATAAGCGGGAGGTCCCGCAGCTCTGGGGCCAACGTCCTGACTTTC
TRBJ2-5	-	-	TRBV7-9	CAAPGGRSSLETQYF	TGTGCCGCCCCTGGGGGCAGGAGTTCGTTGGAGACCCAGTACTTC
TRBJ2-7	-	TRBD1	TRBV11-3	CASSFTPGQLSYEQYF	TGTGCCAGCAGCTTCACTCCGGGACAGCTTTCCTACGAGCAGTACTTC
TRBJ2-6	-	TRBD2	TRBV14	CASSRGSGASTGANVLTF	TGTGCCAGCAGCCGGGGAAGCGGGGCCTCAACCGGGGCCAACGTCCTGACTTTC
TRBJ2-7	-	TRBD2	TRBV18	CASSPGTSGRAYEQYF	TGTGCCAGCTCACCTGGGACTAGCGGGAGGGCTTACGAGCAGTACTTC
TRBJ1-2	-	TRBD1	TRBV5-1	CASSLGAGQGGGYTF	TGCGCCAGCAGCTTGGGAGCTGGACAGGGCGGTGGCTACACCTTC
TRBJ2-7	once	TRBD2	TRBV5-3	CARSLGTSGYEQYF	TGTGCCAGAAGTTTGGGGACTAGCGGGTACGAGCAGTACTTC
TRBJ2-1	-	-	TRBV19	CASSIEGLIYNEQFF	TGTGCCAGTAGTATAGAGGGCTTAATCTACAATGAGCAGTTCTTC
TRBJ2-7	-	-	TRBV19	CASSMSRDVYEQYF	TGTGCCAGTAGTATGTCCAGGGATGTCTACGAGCAGTACTTC
TRBJ2-1	-	-	TRBV2	CASSSTGTEQFF	TGTGCCAGCAGCAGCACCGGGACAGAGCAGTTCTTC
TRBJ1-2	-	TRBD1	TRBV7-9	CASNPPGQGAVGYTF	TGTGCCAGCAACCCTCCGGGACAGGGGGCCGTTGGCTACACCTTC
TRBJ2-1	-	TRBD2	TRBV30	CAWSPGLAGVEFF	TGTGCCTGGAGTCCGGGACTAGCGGGAGTGGAGTTCTTC
TRBJ2-2	-	-	TRBV4-3	CASSQGPMTGELFF	TGCGCCAGCAGCCAAGGGCCCATGACCGGGGAGCTGTTTTTT